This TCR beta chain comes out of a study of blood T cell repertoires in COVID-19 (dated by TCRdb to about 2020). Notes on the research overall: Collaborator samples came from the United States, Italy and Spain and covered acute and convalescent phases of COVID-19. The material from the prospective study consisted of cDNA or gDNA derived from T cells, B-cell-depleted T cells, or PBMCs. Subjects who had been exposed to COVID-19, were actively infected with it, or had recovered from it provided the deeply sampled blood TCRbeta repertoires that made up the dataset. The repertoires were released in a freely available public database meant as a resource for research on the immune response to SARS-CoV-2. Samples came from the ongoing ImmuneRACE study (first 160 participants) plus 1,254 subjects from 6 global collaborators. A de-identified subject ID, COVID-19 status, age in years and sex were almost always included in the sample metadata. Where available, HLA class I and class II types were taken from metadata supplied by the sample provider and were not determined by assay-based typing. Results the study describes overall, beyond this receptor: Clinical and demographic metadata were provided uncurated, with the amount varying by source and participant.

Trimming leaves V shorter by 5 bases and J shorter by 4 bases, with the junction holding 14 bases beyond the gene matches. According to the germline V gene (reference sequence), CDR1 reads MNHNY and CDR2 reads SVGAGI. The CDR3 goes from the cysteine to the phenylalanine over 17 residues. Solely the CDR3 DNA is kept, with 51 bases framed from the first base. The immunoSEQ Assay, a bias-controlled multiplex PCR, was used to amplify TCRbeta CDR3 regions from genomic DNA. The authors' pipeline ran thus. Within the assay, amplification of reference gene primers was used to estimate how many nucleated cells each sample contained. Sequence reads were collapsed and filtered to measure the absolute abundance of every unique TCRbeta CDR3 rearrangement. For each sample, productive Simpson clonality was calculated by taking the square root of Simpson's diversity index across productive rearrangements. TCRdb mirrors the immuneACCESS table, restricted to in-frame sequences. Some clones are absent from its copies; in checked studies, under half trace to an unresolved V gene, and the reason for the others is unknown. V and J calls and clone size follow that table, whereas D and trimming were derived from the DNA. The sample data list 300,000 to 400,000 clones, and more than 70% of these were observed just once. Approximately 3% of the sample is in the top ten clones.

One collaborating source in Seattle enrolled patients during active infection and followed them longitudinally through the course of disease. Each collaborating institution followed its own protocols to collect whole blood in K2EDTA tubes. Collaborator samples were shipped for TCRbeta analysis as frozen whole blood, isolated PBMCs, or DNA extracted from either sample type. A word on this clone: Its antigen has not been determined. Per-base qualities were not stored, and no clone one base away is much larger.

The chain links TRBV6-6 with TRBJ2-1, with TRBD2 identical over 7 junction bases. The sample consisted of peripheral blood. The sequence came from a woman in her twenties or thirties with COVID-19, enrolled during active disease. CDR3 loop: CASSPSLGGGFYNEQFF. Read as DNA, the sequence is TGTGCCAGCAGTCCCTCCCTGGGGGGGGGATTTTACAATGAGCAGTTCTTC.